Shown below are 22 T cell receptor beta chains from a single sample sequenced in a study of lymphopenia after photon versus proton radiotherapy. Clones were sequenced by immunoSEQ multiplex PCR, and TCRdb holds only the in-frame ones, with some missing. The sample has over 20,000 clones, roughly four fifths seen once. Specimen: peripheral blood, collected from a patient treated with photon-based radiotherapy. These receptors came from a woman in her forties or fifties with pancreatic cancer.

This clone was found once. The J gene is TRBJ2-5, the V gene TRBV10-3, with 9 bases that match TRBD2. Germline V CDR1 and CDR2: ENHRY, SYGVKD. V was pared by 6 bases and J by 5 bases, with 10 bases of the junction left unmatched. The CDR3 has 15 amino acids. The CDR3 sequence: CAIRGNSGSQETQYF. The CDR3 DNA reads TGTGCCATCAGGGGTAATAGCGGGAGTCAGGAGACCCAGTACTTC.

The chain carries TRBV14 and TRBJ2-3; 10 nucleotides align to TRBD1. CDR3 length: 22 amino acids. Unmatched junction bases numbered 20, after V lost 0 bases and J lost 2 bases. Germline loops: CDR1 SGHDN, CDR2 FVKESK. CDR3 sequence (DNA): TGTGCCAGCAGCCAAGATACACGCGACAGGGGGCCTCCCAATAACATCACAGATACGCAGTATTTT. Translated, it gives CASSQDTRDRGPPNNITDTQYF.

The chain couples TRBV28 to TRBJ1-1; tentatively, D is TRBD1 (5 bases). V lost 2 bases to trimming and J lost 4 bases, with 11 bases between them. Germline values: CDR1 MDHEN, CDR2 SYDVKM. The CDR3 sequence is 14 residues long. The CDR3 loop is CASSLLGDATEAFF. The CDR3, as DNA: TGTGCCAGCAGTTTACTAGGGGATGCCACTGAAGCTTTCTTT.

The chain links TRBV7-2 to TRBJ2-1; D not certain. Germline lookup yields CDR1 SGHTA and CDR2 FQGNSA. With 0 bases removed from V and 10 bases from J, the gap between germline ends came to 4 bases. This CDR3 has 11 amino acids. The chain's CDR3 is CASSLAWEQFF. CDR3 DNA: TGTGCCAGCAGCTTAGCGTGGGAGCAGTTCTTC.

This sequence joins TRBV7-9 and TRBJ1-1; maybe TRBD1 (6 bases). CDR1 and CDR2 (germline): SEHNR, FQNEAQ (reference sequence). This CDR3 spans 14 amino acids. Between the trimmed V and J ends, which lost 10 bases and 3 bases, there was a span of 18 bases. The CDR3 reads CAILAGAGDTEAFF. The CDR3 DNA follows: TGTGCCATCCTAGCGGGGGCTGGCGACACTGAAGCTTTCTTT.

J is TRBJ2-5 and V is TRBV28; D gene unclear. The germline V gene encodes CDR1 MDHEN and CDR2 SYDVKM. The CDR3 spans 14 residues. Trimming stripped 8 bases from V and 2 bases from J, with 15 bases between. The DNA of the CDR3 is TGTGCCAGCGGTCAGCCACCCCCACAAGAGACCCAGTACTTC. Translation: CASGQPPPQETQYF.

This chain joins TRBV28 and TRBJ1-2; D gene unclear. The germline V gene encodes CDR1 MDHEN and CDR2 SYDVKM. The CDR3 length is 11 residues. Deletions cut 5 bases from V and 8 bases from J, with 9 bases between. DNA of the CDR3: TGTGCCAGCAGTGACTCCCGCGGCTACACCTTC. This codes for CASSDSRGYTF.

Worth noting for this clone: At the DNA level, this CDR3 is encoded by other sequences in the same sample as well. This chain joins TRBV18 and TRBJ2-5; no firm D call. Germline CDR1 KGHSH, CDR2 LQKENI. The V and J ends lost 1 base and 3 bases respectively, with 0 bases between them. CDR3 size: 11 residues. CDR3 residues: CASSPQETQYF. The DNA of the CDR3 is TGTGCCAGCTCACCACAAGAGACCCAGTACTTC.

CDR3 in DNA: TGCGCCAGCTCCTTTAGCGGTGGGACTAACTCCTACAATGAGCAGTTCTTC. This codes for CASSFSGGTNSYNEQFF. The chain carries TRBV10-2 and TRBJ2-1, with 7 bases matching TRBD2. The germline gives CDR1 WSHSY, CDR2 SAAADI. J lost 0 bases, V lost 8 bases, and 13 bases had no gene match. The CDR3 consists of 17 residues.

The chain combines TRBV5-6 with TRBJ1-4; 9 positions agree with TRBD1. This CDR3 contains 15 residues. Unmatched junction bases numbered 3, after V lost 4 bases and J lost 2 bases. Per the germline V gene, CDR1 is SGHDT and CDR2 is YYEEEE. The CDR3: CASSPGTGTNEKLFF. The CDR3 nucleotides are TGTGCCAGCAGCCCAGGGACAGGGACTAATGAAAAACTGTTTTTT.

The V and J genes are TRBV10-1 and TRBJ2-7; 7 nucleotides line up with TRBD2. The V gene end was trimmed by 7 bases and the J gene end by 3 bases; junction bases not matched to a gene: 15. This CDR3 contains 16 residues. Germline V gene lookup returns CDR1 WNHNN and CDR2 SYGVQD (reference sequence). CDR3 nucleotides: TGCGCCAGCAAGGGGATGGAGGCGGGAGCCAACTACGAGCAGTACTTC. It translates to CASKGMEAGANYEQYF.

The V call is TRBV23-1, the J call TRBJ1-4; tentatively, D is TRBD1 (5 bases). TRBV23-1 is an ORF, and what it does is uncertain. Trimming took off 4 bases at V and 3 bases at J, with 6 bases between the two ends. CDR3 length equals 13 residues. In DNA, the CDR3 is TGCGCCAGCAGTCGAGGGGCTAATGAAAAACTGTTTTTT. It yields the protein CASSRGANEKLFF.

The gene calls are TRBV28 and TRBJ2-5; possibly TRBD2 for D (6 bases). The CDR3 extends over 15 amino acids. Germline V lookup: CDR1 MDHEN, CDR2 SYDVKM. Trimming pared 6 bases from V and 5 bases from J, leaving 19 bases between. The CDR3 is CASRNRDSRRETQYF. CDR3 DNA sequence: TGTGCCAGCAGGAACCGGGACTCCCGCCGGGAGACCCAGTACTTC.

This chain uses TRBV5-8 with TRBJ1-4, with TRBD1 matching over 9 bases. Germline values: CDR1 SGHTS, CDR2 YDEGEE. This CDR3 region has 14 residues. Trimming took 4 bases from V and 7 from J; bases not matched to a gene: 5. CDR3 bases: TGTGCCAGCAGCCTGGGACAGGGTAGTGAAAAACTGTTTTTT. It translates to CASSLGQGSEKLFF.

This chain connects TRBV6-5 to TRBJ1-1; D is ambiguous. The CDR3 is 12 residues long. V lost 5 bases and J 5 bases, leaving 9 bases between the germline ends. Per the germline V gene, CDR1 is MNHEY and CDR2 is SVGAGI. The CDR3 region has the DNA TGTGCCAGCAGTAGGGATGAGACTGAAGCTTTCTTT. This sequence encodes CASSRDETEAFF.

The V gene is TRBV6-5, the J gene TRBJ2-7; D remains ambiguous. The CDR3 is 16 residues long. Germline V lookup: CDR1 MNHEY, CDR2 SVGAGI. Trimming removed 0 bases at V and 0 bases at J, with 12 bases between. The CDR3: CASSYSRSPSSYEQYF. The CDR3 nucleotides are TGTGCCAGCAGTTACTCGAGGAGCCCTAGCTCCTACGAGCAGTACTTC.

The J gene is TRBJ2-2, the V gene TRBV9; unclear D gene. The CDR3 runs 15 residues. V lost 0 bases, J lost 2 bases, and 8 bases lay in between. The germline V gene has CDR1 SGDLS and CDR2 YYNGEE. The CDR3 sequence: CASSVVEYNTGELFF. CDR3 bases: TGTGCCAGCAGCGTAGTTGAATACAACACCGGGGAGCTGTTTTTT.

The V gene is TRBV7-9, the J gene TRBJ2-2; 7 nucleotides agree with TRBD2. Germline CDR1 and CDR2: SEHNR and FQNEAQ (reference sequence). The CDR3 loop spans 15 amino acids. J gave up 6 bases and V 5 bases, and 9 bases lay outside the gene matches. CDR3 residues: CASSQARLAAGELFF. In nucleotides, the CDR3 is TGTGCCAGCAGCCAGGCTCGACTAGCAGCCGGGGAGCTGTTTTTT.

This clone has only a few counts. This sequence joins TRBV7-2 and TRBJ2-1; no firm D call. From germline, CDR1 is SGHTA and CDR2 FQGNSA. This CDR3 has 11 amino acids. V was trimmed by 1 base and J by 8 bases, leaving 3 bases between them. The DNA of the CDR3 is TGTGCCAGCAGCTTAGTTGATGAGCAGTTCTTC. Translated: CASSLVDEQFF.

The chain combines TRBV29-1 with TRBJ2-3, with D tentatively TRBD2 (5 bases). CDR1 SQVTM and CDR2 ANQGSEA come from the germline V gene. CDR3 length: 14 residues. Trimming cost V 2 bases and J 6 bases, with 15 bases left between them. The CDR3 spells CSVEFNGGPDTQYF. DNA for the CDR3: TGCAGCGTTGAATTTAACGGAGGACCCGATACGCAGTATTTT.

This clone was counted once. The chain joins TRBV29-1 to TRBJ1-3; tentatively, D is TRBD1 (5 bases). The CDR3 totals 16 residues. The V end was cut by 0 bases, the J end by 0 bases, with 12 bases between. The germline V gene has CDR1 SQVTM and CDR2 ANQGSEA. CDR3 loop: CSVEEARGISGNTIYF. Written as DNA, the CDR3 is TGCAGCGTTGAAGAGGCTCGGGGGATCTCTGGAAACACCATATATTTT.

This clone was detected only once. This sequence joins TRBV19 and TRBJ1-1, with 9 bases fitting TRBD1. The CDR3 is 16 amino acids. The ends lost 4 bases at V and 3 bases at J; junction bases unmatched: 9. The germline V gene encodes CDR1 LNHDA and CDR2 SQIVND (reference sequence). CDR3 sequence reads: CASSRAAGQGYTEAFF. DNA for the CDR3: TGTGCCAGTAGTAGGGCAGCGGGACAGGGCTACACTGAAGCTTTCTTT.